This T cell receptor (beta chain) was documented in a study of blood T cell repertoires in COVID-19. The wider study: Whether acute or convalescent, the COVID-19 samples came from the United States, Italy and Spain. Nucleic acid was either cDNA or gDNA, and it came from T cells, B-cell-depleted T cells, or PBMCs.

The V gene end was trimmed by 6 bases and the J gene end by 0 bases; junction bases not matched to a gene: 9. Germline V gene sequence: CDR1 LNHDA, CDR2 SQIVND (reference sequence). This CDR3 contains 17 residues. Original data processing: Amplification of reference gene primers was used by the study to estimate nucleated cell counts. Some clones are missing from TCRdb's copy, which holds only in-frame ones; the method was immunoSEQ multiplex PCR. V, J and clone size were drawn from that table, and D and trimming were deduced from the DNA. The data hold roughly 180,000 clones, with 75% to 90% observed a single time.

The clonotype was recovered from a woman in her sixties or seventies with acute or convalescent COVID-19. This chain connects TRBV19 to TRBJ2-1; 9 bases match TRBD1. Sequenced input: peripheral blood. This CDR3 is CASSTGTGIPSYNEQFF. The DNA of the CDR3 is TGTGCCAGTAGCACCGGGACAGGGATCCCCTCCTACAATGAGCAGTTCTTC.